This T cell receptor beta chain was obtained from a study of CD8 T cells in ankylosing spondylitis. Worth noting for this clonotype: Its target is not known.

Study observations and caveats: Blood from ankylosing spondylitis patients appeared to carry a characteristic roughly 8-variant TCR beta motif.

Germline V gene data show CDR1 as SGHVS and CDR2 as FQNEAQ. V was clipped by 1 base and J by 9 bases, with 13 bases between them. The CDR3 is 14 residues long. Generation of TCR beta libraries employed quantitative 5'-RACE incorporating molecular barcodes. TCRdb recomputed calls from the 5' RACE reads with MiXCR, one row per CDR3 protein. The sample has some 400,000 distinct CDR3 sequences, 20% to 25% seen once; the top ten hold roughly 16%. Sequencing used blood, either unsorted or a sorted T cell fraction (not recorded which). This sequence joins TRBV7-8 and TRBJ2-1; D is unclear. The sequence was obtained from a male donor with ankylosing spondylitis. The CDR3 nucleotides are TGTGCCAGCAGCTTAGATGGTGATCGGGCTGAGCAGTTCTTC. Protein sequence: CASSLDGDRAEQFF.